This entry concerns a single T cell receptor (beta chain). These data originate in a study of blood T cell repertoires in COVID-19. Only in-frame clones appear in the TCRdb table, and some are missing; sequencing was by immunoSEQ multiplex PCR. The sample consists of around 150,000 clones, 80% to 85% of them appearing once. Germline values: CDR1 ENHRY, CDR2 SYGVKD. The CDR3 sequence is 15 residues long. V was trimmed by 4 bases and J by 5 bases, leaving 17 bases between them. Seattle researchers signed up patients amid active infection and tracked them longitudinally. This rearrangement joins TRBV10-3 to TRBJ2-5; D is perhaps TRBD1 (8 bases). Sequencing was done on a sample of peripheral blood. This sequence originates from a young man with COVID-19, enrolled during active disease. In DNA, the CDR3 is TGTGCCATCAGTGGGGCGACAGGGGAGGGCGAGACCCAGTACTTC. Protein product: CAISGATGEGETQYF.